This T cell receptor (beta chain) was recorded in a study of sequential checkpoint blockade in melanoma. Data came from immunoSEQ multiplex PCR; TCRdb stores just in-frame clones and leaves some out. The profile shows 20,000 to 25,000 clones, approximately 68% of them singletons. Trimming left V 6 bases short and J 3 bases short, with 14 bases between. The CDR3 extends over 14 amino acids. Germline CDR1 MNHEY, CDR2 SVGAGI. As for treatment: randomized to nivolumab then ipilimumab (arm A) or the reverse (arm B). Sorted cells were live CD3+CD8+, lacking CD19 and CD56, from PBMCs. The sample here was CD8+ T cells sorted from blood (inferred from file names), taken from a patient given nivolumab and ipilimumab in sequence. The chain has TRBV6-5 and TRBJ1-2; no definite D call. The sequence was obtained from a human donor with melanoma. The CDR3, as DNA: TGTGCCAGCAGGGAGGACGGGAAACACTATGGCTACACCTTC. Translated, it gives CASREDGKHYGYTF.